These T cell receptor beta chains were read from a single sample in a study of T cell changes during pregnancy in multiple sclerosis. Profiling relied on immunoSEQ multiplex PCR, and the TCRdb table lists in-frame clones only, not all of them. The sample lists tens of thousands of clones; about 89% were seen once. The input for sequencing was CD8+ T cells from peripheral blood mononuclear cells, taken in the first trimester of pregnancy. The origin of the receptors is a female donor with multiple sclerosis, enrolled in a pregnancy study. The CDR3 runs from the conserved cysteine through the conserved F or W.

CASSQTGTGINYGYTF	TRBV4-2	16
CASGYATGSASF	TRBV12-5	12
CASSVGHNTEAFF	TRBV9	13
CAISESKRPQSSGNMNEQFF	TRBV10-3	20
CASSQYEGSTGELFF	TRBV4-1	15
CASSPLAGDTGELFF	TRBV7-2	15
CASRGGGNEQYF	TRBV5-1	12
CASSPRTGGSYGYTF	TRBV19	15
CASGLVTGGSGNIQYF	TRBV12-5	16
CASSGSDWRQAFF	TRBV2	13
CASMMVTGITEAFF	TRBV28	14
CASSQDRPAGEDMNTDTQYF	TRBV4-3	20
CASSPGTGAYEQYF	TRBV19	14
CASNTASYEQYF	TRBV28	12
CAISDPGTHRNEQFF	TRBV10-3	15
CASSTTRTSGRDPPYEQYF	TRBV28	19
CASSLETSGRANEQYF	TRBV11-2	16
CASSGGGAGNSPLHF	TRBV19	15
CASIETSGSSYEQYF	TRBV2	15
CSVVYSTMASNSGTQYF	TRBV29-1	17
CASSPEGSSTDTQYF	TRBV9	15
CASTGTSGSYEQYF	TRBV5-1	14
CASSLSSGRQPKSYEQYF	TRBV27	18
CASRGREVYSNQPQHF	TRBV19	16
CASSPPTDSYEQYF	TRBV28	14
CSVRTRGDTQYF	TRBV29-1	12
CASSSTDRAHEQYF	TRBV5-5	14